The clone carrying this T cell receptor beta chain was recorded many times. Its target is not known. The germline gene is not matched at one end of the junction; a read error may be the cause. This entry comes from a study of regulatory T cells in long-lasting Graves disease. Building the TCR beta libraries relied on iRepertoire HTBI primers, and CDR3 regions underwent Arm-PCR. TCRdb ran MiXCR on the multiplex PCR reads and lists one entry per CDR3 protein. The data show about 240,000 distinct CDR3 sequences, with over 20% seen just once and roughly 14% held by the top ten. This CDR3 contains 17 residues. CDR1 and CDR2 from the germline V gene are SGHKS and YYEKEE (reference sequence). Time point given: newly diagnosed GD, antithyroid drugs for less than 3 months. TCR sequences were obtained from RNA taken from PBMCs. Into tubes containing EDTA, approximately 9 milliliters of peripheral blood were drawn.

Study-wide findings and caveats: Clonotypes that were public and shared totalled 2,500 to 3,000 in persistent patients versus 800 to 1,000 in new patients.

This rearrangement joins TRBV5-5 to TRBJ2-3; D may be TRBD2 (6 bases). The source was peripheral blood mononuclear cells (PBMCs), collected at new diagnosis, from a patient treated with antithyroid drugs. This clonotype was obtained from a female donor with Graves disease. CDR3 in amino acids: CASSLLLGGKTTDTQYF. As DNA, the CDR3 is TGCGCCAGCAGCTTGCTCCTCGGAGGGAAAACCACAGATACGCAGTATTTT.